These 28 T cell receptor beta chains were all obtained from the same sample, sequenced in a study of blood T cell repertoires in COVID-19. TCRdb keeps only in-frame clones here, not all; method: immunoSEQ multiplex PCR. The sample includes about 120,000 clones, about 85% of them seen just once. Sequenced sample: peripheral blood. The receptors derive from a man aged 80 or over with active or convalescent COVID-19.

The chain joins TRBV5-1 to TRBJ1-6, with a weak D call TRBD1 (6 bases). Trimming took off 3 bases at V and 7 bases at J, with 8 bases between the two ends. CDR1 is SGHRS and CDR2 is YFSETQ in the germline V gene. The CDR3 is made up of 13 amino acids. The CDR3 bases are TGCGCCAGCAGCTCCGGACAGAATTCACCCCTCCACTTT. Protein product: CASSSGQNSPLHF.

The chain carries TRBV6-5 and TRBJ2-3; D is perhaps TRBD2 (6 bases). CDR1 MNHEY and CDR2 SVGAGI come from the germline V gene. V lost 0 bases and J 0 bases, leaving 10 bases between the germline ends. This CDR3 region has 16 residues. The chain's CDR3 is CASSYSLAASTDTQYF. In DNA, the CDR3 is TGTGCCAGCAGTTACTCTTTAGCGGCTAGCACAGATACGCAGTATTTT.

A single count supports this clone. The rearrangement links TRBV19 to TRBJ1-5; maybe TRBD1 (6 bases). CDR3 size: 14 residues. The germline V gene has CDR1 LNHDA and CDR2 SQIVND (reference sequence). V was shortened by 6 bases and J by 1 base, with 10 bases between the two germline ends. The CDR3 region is CASSGTGSNQPQHF. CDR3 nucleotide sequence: TGTGCCAGTAGCGGTACAGGGAGCAATCAGCCCCAGCATTTT.

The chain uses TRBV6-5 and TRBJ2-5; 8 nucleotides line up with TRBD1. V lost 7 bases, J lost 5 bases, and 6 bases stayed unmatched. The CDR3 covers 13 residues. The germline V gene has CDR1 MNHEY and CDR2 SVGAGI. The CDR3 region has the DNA TGTGCCAGCACGAGGACAGGGAGGGAGACCCAGTACTTC. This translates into CASTRTGRETQYF.

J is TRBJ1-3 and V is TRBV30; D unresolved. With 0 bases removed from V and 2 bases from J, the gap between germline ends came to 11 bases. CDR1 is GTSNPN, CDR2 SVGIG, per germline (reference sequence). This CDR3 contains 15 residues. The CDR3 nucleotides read TGTGCCTGGAGTGTAGGGAGCAGAACTGGAAACACCATATATTTT. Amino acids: CAWSVGSRTGNTIYF. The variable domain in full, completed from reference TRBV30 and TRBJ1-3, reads SQTIHQWPATLVQPVGSPLSLECTVEGTSNPNLYWYRQAAGRGLQLLFYSVGIGQISSEVPQNLSASRPQDRQFILSSKKLLLSDSGFYLCAWSVGSRTGNTIYFGEGSWLTVV.

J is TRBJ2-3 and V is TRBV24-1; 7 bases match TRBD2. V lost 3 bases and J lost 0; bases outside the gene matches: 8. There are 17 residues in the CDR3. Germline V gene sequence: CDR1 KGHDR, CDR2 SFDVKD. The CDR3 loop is CATSDPTGGDSTDTQYF. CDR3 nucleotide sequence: TGTGCCACCAGTGATCCGACTGGGGGGGACAGCACAGATACGCAGTATTTT.

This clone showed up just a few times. The CDR3 protein is CASRAGRPIYEQYF. CDR3 DNA sequence: TGTGCCAGCAGGGCAGGCAGGCCCATCTACGAGCAGTACTTC. The chain employs TRBV27 and TRBJ2-7, with D uncertain. Germline CDR1 and CDR2: MNHEY and SMNVEV (reference sequence). This CDR3 has 14 amino acids. V lost 6 bases, J lost 3 bases, and 15 bases lay in between.

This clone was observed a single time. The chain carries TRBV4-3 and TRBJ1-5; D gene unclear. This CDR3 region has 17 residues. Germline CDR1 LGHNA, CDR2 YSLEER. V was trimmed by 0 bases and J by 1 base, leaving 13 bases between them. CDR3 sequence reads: CASSQDPPSASNQPQHF. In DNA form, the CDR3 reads TGCGCCAGCAGCCAAGACCCCCCCAGTGCCAGCAATCAGCCCCAGCATTTT.

The CDR3 region is CASSPALAVRGSIKNIQYF. CDR3 sequence (DNA): TGTGCCAGCTCACCAGCACTAGCGGTCAGAGGGTCTATAAAAAACATTCAGTACTTC. The chain links TRBV18 to TRBJ2-4, with TRBD2 identical over 8 bases. The junction had 16 bases not matched to a gene; V was cut back by 2 bases and J by 4 bases. This CDR3 is built from 19 residues. The germline gives CDR1 KGHSH, CDR2 LQKENI.

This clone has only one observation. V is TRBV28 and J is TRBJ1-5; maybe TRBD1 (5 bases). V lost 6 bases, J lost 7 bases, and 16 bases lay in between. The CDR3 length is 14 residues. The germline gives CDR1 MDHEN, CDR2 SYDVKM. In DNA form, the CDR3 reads TGTGCCAGCAGGCGCGGGGGGGACGGACAGCCCCAGCATTTT. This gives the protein CASRRGGDGQPQHF.

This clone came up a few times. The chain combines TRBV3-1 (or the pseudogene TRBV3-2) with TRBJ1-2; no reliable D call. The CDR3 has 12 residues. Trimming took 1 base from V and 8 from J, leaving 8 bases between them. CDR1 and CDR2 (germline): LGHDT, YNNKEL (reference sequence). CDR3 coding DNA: TGTGCCAGCAGCCAAGCGTCGCGCGGCTACACCTTC. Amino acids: CASSQASRGYTF.

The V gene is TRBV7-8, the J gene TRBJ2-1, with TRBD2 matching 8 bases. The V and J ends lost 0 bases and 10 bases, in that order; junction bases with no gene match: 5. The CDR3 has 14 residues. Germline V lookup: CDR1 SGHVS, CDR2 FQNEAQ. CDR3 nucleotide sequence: TGTGCCAGCAGCTTAGCGCCAGCGGGGGTCGAGCAGTTCTTC. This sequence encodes CASSLAPAGVEQFF.

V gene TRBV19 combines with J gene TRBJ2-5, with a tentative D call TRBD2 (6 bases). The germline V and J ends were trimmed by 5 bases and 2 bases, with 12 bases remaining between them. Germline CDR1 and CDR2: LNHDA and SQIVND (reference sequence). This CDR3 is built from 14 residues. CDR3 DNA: TGTGCCAGTAGTCGGGCGGGGACTCAAGAGACCCAGTACTTC. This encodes CASSRAGTQETQYF.

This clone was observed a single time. CDR3 sequence reads: CASSADRAGYGYTF. The CDR3 DNA sequence: TGTGCCAGCAGTGCGGACAGGGCAGGCTATGGCTACACCTTC. The J gene is TRBJ1-2, the V gene TRBV9, with 8 bases identical to TRBD1. CDR1 and CDR2 (germline): SGDLS, YYNGEE. With 5 bases clipped from V and 4 bases from J, the junction kept 7 bases outside the gene matches. The CDR3 contains 14 residues.

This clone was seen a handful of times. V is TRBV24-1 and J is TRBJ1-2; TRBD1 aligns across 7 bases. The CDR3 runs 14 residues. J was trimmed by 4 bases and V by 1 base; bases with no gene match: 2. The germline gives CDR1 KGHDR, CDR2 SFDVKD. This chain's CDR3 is CATSDLNRGYGYTF. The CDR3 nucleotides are TGTGCCACCAGTGATTTAAACAGGGGCTATGGCTACACCTTC.

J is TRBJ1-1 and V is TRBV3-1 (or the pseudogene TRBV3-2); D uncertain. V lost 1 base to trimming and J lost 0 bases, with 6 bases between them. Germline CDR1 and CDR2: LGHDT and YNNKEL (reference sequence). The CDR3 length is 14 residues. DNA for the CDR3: TGTGCCAGCAGCCAAGCGAGAATGAACACTGAAGCTTTCTTT. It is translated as CASSQARMNTEAFF.

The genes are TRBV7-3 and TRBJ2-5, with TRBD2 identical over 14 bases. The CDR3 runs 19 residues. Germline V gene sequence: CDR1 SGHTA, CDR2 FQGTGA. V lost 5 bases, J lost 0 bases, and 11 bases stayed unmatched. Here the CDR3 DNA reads TGTGCCAGCAGCCCCGGACTAGCGGGAGGTTCCGGGTACCAAGAGACCCAGTACTTC. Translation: CASSPGLAGGSGYQETQYF.

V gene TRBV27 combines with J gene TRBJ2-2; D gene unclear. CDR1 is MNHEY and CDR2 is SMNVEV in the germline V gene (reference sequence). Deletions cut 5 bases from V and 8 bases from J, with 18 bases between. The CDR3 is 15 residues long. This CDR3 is CASSPSRVVRGELFF. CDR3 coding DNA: TGTGCCAGCAGTCCCTCCCGGGTGGTAAGGGGGGAGCTGTTTTTT.

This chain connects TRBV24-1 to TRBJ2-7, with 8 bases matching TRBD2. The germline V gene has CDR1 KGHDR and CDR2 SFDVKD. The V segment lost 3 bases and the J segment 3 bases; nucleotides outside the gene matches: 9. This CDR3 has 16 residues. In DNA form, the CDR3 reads TGTGCCACCAGTGATACCGCCGGGACTAGTATCTACGAGCAGTACTTC. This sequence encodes CATSDTAGTSIYEQYF.

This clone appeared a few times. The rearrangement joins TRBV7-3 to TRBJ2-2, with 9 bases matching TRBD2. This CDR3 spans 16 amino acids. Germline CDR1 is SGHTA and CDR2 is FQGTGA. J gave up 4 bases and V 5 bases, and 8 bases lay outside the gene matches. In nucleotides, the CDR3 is TGTGCCAGCAGCCTCACCAGCGGGGGGTCCACCGGGGAGCTGTTTTTT. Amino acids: CASSLTSGGSTGELFF. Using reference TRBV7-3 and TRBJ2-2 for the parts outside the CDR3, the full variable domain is GAGVSQTPSNKVTEKGKYVELRCDPISGHTALYWYRQSLGQGPEFLIYFQGTGAADDSGLPNDRFFAVRPEGSVSTLKIQRTERGDSAVYLCASSLTSGGSTGELFFGEGSRLTVL.

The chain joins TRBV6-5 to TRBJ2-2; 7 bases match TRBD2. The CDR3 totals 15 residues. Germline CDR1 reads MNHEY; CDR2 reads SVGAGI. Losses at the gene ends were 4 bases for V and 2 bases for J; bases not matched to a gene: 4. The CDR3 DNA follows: TGTGCCAGCAGTTCTAGCGGAGGTAACACCGGGGAGCTGTTTTTT. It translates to CASSSSGGNTGELFF.

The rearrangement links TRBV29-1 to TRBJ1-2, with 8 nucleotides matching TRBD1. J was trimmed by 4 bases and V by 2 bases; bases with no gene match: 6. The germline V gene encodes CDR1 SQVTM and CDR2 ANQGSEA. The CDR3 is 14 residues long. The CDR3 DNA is TGCAGCGTTGAACAGGGGGCCTTATTCTATGGCTACACCTTC. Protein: CSVEQGALFYGYTF.

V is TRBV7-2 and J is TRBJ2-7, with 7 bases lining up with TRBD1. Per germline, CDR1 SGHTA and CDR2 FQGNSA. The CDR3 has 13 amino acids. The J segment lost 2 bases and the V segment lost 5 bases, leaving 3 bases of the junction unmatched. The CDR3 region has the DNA TGTGCCAGCAGCCTCGACAGGGCCTACGAGCAGTACTTC. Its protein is CASSLDRAYEQYF.

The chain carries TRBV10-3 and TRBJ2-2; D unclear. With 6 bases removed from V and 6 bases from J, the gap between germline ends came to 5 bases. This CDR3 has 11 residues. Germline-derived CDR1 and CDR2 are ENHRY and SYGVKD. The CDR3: CAIRRAGELFF. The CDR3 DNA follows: TGTGCCATCAGACGGGCCGGGGAGCTGTTTTTT.

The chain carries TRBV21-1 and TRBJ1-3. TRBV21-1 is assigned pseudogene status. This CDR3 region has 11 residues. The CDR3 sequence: CASPSGNTIYF. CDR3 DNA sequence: TGTGCCAGCCCGTCCGGAAACACCATATATTTT.

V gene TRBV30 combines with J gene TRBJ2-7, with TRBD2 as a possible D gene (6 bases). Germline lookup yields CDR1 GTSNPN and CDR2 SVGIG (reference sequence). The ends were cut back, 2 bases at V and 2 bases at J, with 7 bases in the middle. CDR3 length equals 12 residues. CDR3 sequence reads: CAWSSGAYEQYF. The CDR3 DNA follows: TGTGCCTGGAGTTCGGGGGCCTACGAGCAGTACTTC.

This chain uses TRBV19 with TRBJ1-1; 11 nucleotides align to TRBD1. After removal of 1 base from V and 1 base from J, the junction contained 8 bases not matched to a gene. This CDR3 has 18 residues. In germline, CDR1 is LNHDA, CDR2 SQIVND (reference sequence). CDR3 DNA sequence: TGTGCCAGTAGTATAGTCCGAGGACAGGGGGCTTGGAACACTGAAGCTTTCTTT. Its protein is CASSIVRGQGAWNTEAFF.

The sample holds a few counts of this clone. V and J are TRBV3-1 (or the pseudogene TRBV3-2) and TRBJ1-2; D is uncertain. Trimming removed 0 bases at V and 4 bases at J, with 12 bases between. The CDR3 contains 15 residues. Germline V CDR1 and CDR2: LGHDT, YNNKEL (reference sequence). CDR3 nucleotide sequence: TGTGCCAGCAGCCAAGATCTTACAGCCTCCTATGGCTACACCTTC. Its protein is CASSQDLTASYGYTF.